This TCR beta chain came from a study of Ad26.COV2.S vaccination and SARS-CoV-2 variants. Looking at the study overall: Administration of Ad26.COV2.S was intramuscular, either once or twice 56 days apart.

Treatment described: 15 to 20 received Ad26.COV2.S at low or high dose, single or two shots; roughly 5 received placebo; per-sample allocation not given. Collection of samples fell on day 63 after the first vaccine or placebo injection. Participants' vaccine, an Ad26 vector, delivered Wuhan-strain SARS-CoV-2 spike. TCRdb's copy holds only in-frame clones and misses some; the assay was immunoSEQ multiplex PCR. The sample has some 300,000 clones; around 84% are singletons. Germline V gene sequence: CDR1 MNHEY, CDR2 SVGAGI. The CDR3 has 14 amino acids. Trimming removed 0 bases from V and 4 bases from J, with 9 bases in between.

The V gene is TRBV6-5, the J gene TRBJ2-5; D is possibly TRBD1 or TRBD2 (5 bases each). The TCR was taken from a person aged 18-60 years who received the Ad26.COV2.S COVID-19 vaccine or a placebo. This material consisted of peripheral blood, taken in a trial of Ad26.COV2.S vaccine versus placebo. CDR3 amino acids: CASSYSRGAETQYF. The CDR3 DNA sequence: TGTGCCAGCAGTTACTCGAGAGGGGCAGAGACCCAGTACTTC.